The entry below gives a single T cell receptor (beta chain) sequence along with its context. This record belongs to a study of blood T cell repertoires in COVID-19. The wider study: Collection of acute and convalescent COVID-19 samples took place in the United States, Italy and Spain. In each case, the material was cDNA or gDNA derived from T cells, B-cell-depleted T cells, or PBMCs.

Authors' data handling: Amplification from reference gene primers served as the basis for estimated nucleated cell counts. The table came from immunoSEQ multiplex PCR; TCRdb's copy has only in-frame clones and leaves some out. The D gene and trimming were derived from the DNA, and the V and J assignments and clone size from that table. The sample carries about 150,000 clones, 80% to 85% recorded once. Sequencing was done on a sample of peripheral blood. The origin of this receptor is a man between 65 and 85 years old with active or convalescent COVID-19.

CDR3 residues: CASRPGQGNTGELFF. CDR3 nucleotide sequence: TGCGCCAGCAGACCTGGACAGGGGAACACCGGGGAGCTGTTTTTT. The chain carries TRBV5-1 and TRBJ2-2; 8 bases fit TRBD1. Per the germline V gene, CDR1 is SGHRS and CDR2 is YFSETQ. Trimming took 5 bases from V and 1 from J; bases not matched to a gene: 4. This CDR3 comprises 15 residues.